This record concerns one T cell receptor (beta chain) sequence. The entry originates in a study of blood T cell repertoires in COVID-19. CDR1 is MGHRA and CDR2 is YSYEKL in the germline V gene. V was trimmed by 0 bases and J by 7 bases, leaving 5 bases between them. The CDR3 loop spans 12 amino acids. Sequenced by immunoSEQ multiplex PCR; TCRdb stores in-frame clones only, minus some. The data hold over 250,000 clones, with about 91% observed a single time. This sequence was found in a person aged 18-29 years with COVID-19, enrolled during active disease. The sample taken for sequencing was peripheral blood. The chain links TRBV4-1 to TRBJ2-3; no definite D call. The CDR3 region has the DNA TGCGCCAGCAGCCAAGATATAAATACGCAGTATTTT. Residues: CASSQDINTQYF.